What follows are 15 T cell receptor beta chains derived from one specimen sequenced in a study of blood T cell repertoires in COVID-19. TCRdb keeps only in-frame clones here, not all; method: immunoSEQ multiplex PCR. In the table there are a few hundred thousand clones, about nine tenths of which are singletons. Sequencing input: PBMCs or T cells enriched from blood (not recorded which). These receptors originate from a man aged 30 to 39 in a cohort exposed to, infected with or recovered from COVID-19 (not recorded which).

V is TRBV20-1 and J is TRBJ1-3; D gene ambiguous. Per germline, CDR1 DFQATT and CDR2 SNEGSKA (reference sequence). The V end lost 0 bases, the J end lost 8 bases, and 5 bases lay between the germline ends. The CDR3 loop spans 11 amino acids. In DNA, the CDR3 is TGCAGTGCTAGAGATACGGACACCATATATTTT. It codes for CSARDTDTIYF.

The V and J genes are TRBV28 and TRBJ2-7; 11 bases map to TRBD1. Germline V gene sequence: CDR1 MDHEN, CDR2 SYDVKM. The V segment lost 5 bases and the J segment 4 bases; nucleotides outside the gene matches: 7. This CDR3 is built from 15 residues. The CDR3 region has the DNA TGTGCCAGCAGTAAGGGCGGGACAGGGGGATACGAGCAGTACTTC. It encodes CASSKGGTGGYEQYF.

Of note for this clone: This sample includes further DNA sequences coding for the same CDR3. This chain connects TRBV7-9 to TRBJ2-5, with TRBD2 matching 8 bases. Germline-derived CDR1 and CDR2 are SEHNR and FQNEAQ (reference sequence). This CDR3 comprises 18 residues. Trimming at V came to 2 bases and at J to 1 base, leaving 12 bases not matched to a gene. In DNA, the CDR3 is TGTGCCAGCAGCTTAAGACTAAGCGGGAGATTTGGCCAAGAGACCCAGTACTTC. Protein sequence: CASSLRLSGRFGQETQYF. Supplemented by reference TRBV7-9 and TRBJ2-5, the full variable domain reads DTGVSQNPRHKITKRGQNVTFRCDPISEHNRLYWYRQTLGQGPEFLTYFQNEAQLEKSRLLSDRFSAERPKGSFSTLEIQRTEQGDSAMYLCASSLRLSGRFGQETQYFGPGTRLLVL.

The rearrangement joins TRBV29-1 to TRBJ2-7; 7 bases line up with TRBD1. The CDR3 is 12 residues long. Per the germline V gene, CDR1 is SQVTM and CDR2 is ANQGSEA. After removal of 4 bases from V and 2 bases from J, the junction contained 2 bases not matched to a gene. CDR3 nucleotides: TGCAGCGTTGTGGACAGGACCTACGAGCAGTACTTC. This sequence encodes CSVVDRTYEQYF.

The gene calls are TRBV2 and TRBJ1-1; D not resolved. Per the germline V gene, CDR1 is SNHLY and CDR2 is FYNNEI. The CDR3 sequence is 15 residues long. V gave up 1 base and J gave up 0 bases, with 9 bases separating them. CDR3 loop: CASSEDGSMNTEAFF. CDR3 coding DNA: TGTGCCAGCAGTGAAGACGGGAGCATGAACACTGAAGCTTTCTTT.

The chain carries TRBV12-3 or TRBV12-4 and TRBJ1-1; D is possibly TRBD1 (6 bases). This CDR3 is built from 11 residues. Trimming left V 7 bases short and J 10 bases short, with 13 bases between. The CDR3 coding sequence is TGTGCCAGCACCCTGGGACAAATAGCTTTCTTT. It encodes CASTLGQIAFF.

Notes on this clone: The same CDR3 also results from other DNA sequences found in this sample. The chain employs TRBV7-9 and TRBJ2-2; D possibly corresponds to TRBD2 (5 bases). CDR1 SEHNR and CDR2 FQNEAQ come from the germline V gene (reference sequence). V was cut by 1 base and J by 6 bases, with 6 bases left in between. The CDR3 length is 13 residues. The DNA for the CDR3 is TGTGCCAGCAGCTTAGGTAGCGCCGGGGAGCTGTTTTTT. It encodes CASSLGSAGELFF.

The V call is TRBV15, the J call TRBJ1-5; possible D gene TRBD1, 5 bases. The CDR3 runs to 14 residues. The germline V gene has CDR1 LNHNV and CDR2 YYDKDF (reference sequence). Trimming cost V 0 bases and J 5 bases, with 8 bases left between them. The DNA for the CDR3 is TGTGCCACCAGCAGAGAGGGGGAGGATCAGCCCCAGCATTTT. This encodes CATSREGEDQPQHF.

The CDR3 nucleotides are TGTGCCAGCAGCCAGGCCGACAGGGATGTAGAAAAACTGTTTTTT. It is translated as CASSQADRDVEKLFF. The rearrangement joins TRBV4-2 to TRBJ1-4, with TRBD1 identical over 7 bases. Per germline, CDR1 LGHNA and CDR2 YNFKEQ. After removal of 3 bases from V and 8 bases from J, the junction contained 9 bases not matched to a gene. This CDR3 spans 15 amino acids.

The rearrangement uses TRBV7-9 and TRBJ2-3, with D possibly being TRBD2 (5 bases). The germline V gene encodes CDR1 SEHNR and CDR2 FQNEAQ (reference sequence). V was trimmed by 4 bases and J by 7 bases, leaving 9 bases between them. This CDR3 comprises 12 residues. CDR3 nucleotide sequence: TGTGCCAGCAGCTCCGAGCGGAATACGCAGTATTTT. It is translated as CASSSERNTQYF.

This chain uses TRBV29-1 with TRBJ2-1; 8 bases line up with TRBD1. Germline assignment: CDR1 SQVTM and CDR2 ANQGSEA. After removal of 3 bases from V and 4 bases from J, the junction contained 5 bases not matched to a gene. This CDR3 contains 14 residues. The CDR3 reads CSVDRGQVYNEQFF. The CDR3 DNA sequence: TGCAGCGTTGATAGGGGACAGGTATACAATGAGCAGTTCTTC.

In its sample, this clone was seen a few times. This chain connects TRBV5-6 to TRBJ1-5; D call uncertain. The germline gives CDR1 SGHDT, CDR2 YYEEEE. With 0 bases removed from V and 1 base from J, the gap between germline ends came to 5 bases. The CDR3 covers 14 residues. The CDR3: CASSLGASNQPQHF. CDR3 sequence (DNA): TGTGCCAGCAGCTTGGGGGCAAGCAATCAGCCCCAGCATTTT.

This chain uses TRBV7-8 with TRBJ2-1; D may be TRBD2 (6 bases). Germline V gene lookup returns CDR1 SGHVS and CDR2 FQNEAQ. CDR3 size: 15 residues. V was cut by 5 bases and J by 6 bases, with 17 bases left in between. For the CDR3, the DNA is TGTGCCAGCAGCCGCCCGGCACTAGCATTCAATGAGCAGTTCTTC. This encodes CASSRPALAFNEQFF.

J is TRBJ2-1 and V is TRBV2; D unclear. Germline values: CDR1 SNHLY, CDR2 FYNNEI. V was shortened by 4 bases and J by 0 bases, with 10 bases between the two germline ends. This CDR3 region has 15 residues. The CDR3 DNA reads TGTGCCAGCAGTGGCCAGGCCAGCTCCTACAATGAGCAGTTCTTC. It translates to CASSGQASSYNEQFF.

The chain is built from TRBV19 and TRBJ2-6, with D possibly TRBD1 on 6 matching bases. Germline CDR1 reads LNHDA; CDR2 reads SQIVND (reference sequence). The CDR3 length is 15 residues. The V end was cut by 7 bases, the J end by 0 bases, with 10 bases between. The CDR3 sequence is CASIPDSSGANVLTF. The CDR3 DNA reads TGTGCCAGTATTCCGGACAGCTCTGGGGCCAACGTCCTGACTTTC.